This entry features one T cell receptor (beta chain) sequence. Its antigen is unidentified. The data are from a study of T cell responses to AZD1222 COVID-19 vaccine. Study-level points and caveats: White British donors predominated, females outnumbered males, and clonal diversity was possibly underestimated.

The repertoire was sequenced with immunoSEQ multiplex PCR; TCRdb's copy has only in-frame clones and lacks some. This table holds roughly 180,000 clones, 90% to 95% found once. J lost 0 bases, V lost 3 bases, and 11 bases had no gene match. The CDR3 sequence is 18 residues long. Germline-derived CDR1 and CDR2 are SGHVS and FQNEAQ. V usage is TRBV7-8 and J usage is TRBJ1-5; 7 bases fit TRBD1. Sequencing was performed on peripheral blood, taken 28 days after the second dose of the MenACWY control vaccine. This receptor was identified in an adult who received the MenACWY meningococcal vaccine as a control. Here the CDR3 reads CASSLGDRTYYSNQPQHF. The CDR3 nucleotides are TGTGCCAGCAGCTTGGGGGACAGAACTTATTATAGCAATCAGCCCCAGCATTTT.